These 20 T cell receptor beta chains originate from one sample sequenced in a study of shared clonotypes between healthy human individuals. CD45RO-negative, CCR7-positively selected cells formed the naive CD8 fraction, excluding terminally differentiated effector memory CD45RA+ cells. Produced via immunoSEQ multiplex PCR; TCRdb's table is partial and in-frame only. There are around 2.1 million clones in the sample; about 93% occur only once, and under 2% lies in the top ten. The sample taken for sequencing was naive CD8+ T cells from PBMCs. The receptors stem from a man aged 18 to 29 in good health. Some clones in this sample may be carry-over from other donors' samples.

The chain recombines TRBV29-1 with TRBJ2-7; 10 bases fit TRBD1. Germline values: CDR1 SQVTM, CDR2 ANQGSEA. The CDR3 loop spans 14 amino acids. V dropped 4 bases and J dropped 4; count of bases not matched to a gene: 7. The CDR3 loop reads CSVGAGQGFYEQYF. Written as DNA, the CDR3 is TGCAGCGTTGGAGCGGGACAGGGGTTTTACGAGCAGTACTTC.

V is TRBV7-9 and J is TRBJ2-1; possibly TRBD1 for D (6 bases). The germline gives CDR1 SEHNR, CDR2 FQNEAQ (reference sequence). V shed 1 base and J shed 4 bases, with 8 bases lying between them. This CDR3 is 14 amino acids long. The CDR3 DNA is TGTGCCAGCAGCTTAGACAGGGCATACAATGAGCAGTTCTTC. Its translation: CASSLDRAYNEQFF.

This clone was detected once. DNA for the CDR3: TGTGCCAGCGCCACCCCGGCACAGGGATATGCGCAGTACTTC. Protein product: CASATPAQGYAQYF. The V and J genes are TRBV2 and TRBJ2-7; D is possibly TRBD1 (6 bases). Germline V gene sequence: CDR1 SNHLY, CDR2 FYNNEI. The CDR3 runs 14 residues. V shed 8 bases and J shed 9 bases, with 23 bases lying between them.

The genes are TRBV4-3 and TRBJ1-5, with D unclear. Germline-derived CDR1 and CDR2 are LGHNA and YSLEER. The CDR3 has 14 amino acids. V lost 0 bases and J lost 3, with 6 bases in between. The CDR3 spells CASSQEPFNQPQHF. The DNA of the CDR3 is TGCGCCAGCAGCCAAGAGCCTTTCAATCAGCCCCAGCATTTT.

The rearrangement joins TRBV9 to TRBJ1-2; TRBD1 agrees at 9 bases. CDR3 length: 17 amino acids. CDR1 is SGDLS and CDR2 is YYNGEE in the germline V gene. V was pared by 0 bases and J by 3 bases, with 9 bases of the junction left unmatched. The CDR3 DNA reads TGTGCCAGCAGCGTAGCGTCACAGGGGGCGATTCACTATGGCTACACCTTC. Translated, it gives CASSVASQGAIHYGYTF. Together with reference TRBV9 and TRBJ1-2, the CDR3 gives the full variable domain: DSGVTQTPKHLITATGQRVTLRCSPRSGDLSVYWYQQSLDQGLQFLIQYYNGEERAKGNILERFSAQQFPDLHSELNLSSLELGDSALYFCASSVASQGAIHYGYTFGSGTRLTVV.

This clone was seen only once. The chain has TRBV7-9 and TRBJ1-2; a possible D gene is TRBD1 (6 bases). CDR3 size: 14 residues. CDR1 and CDR2 from the germline V gene are SEHNR and FQNEAQ (reference sequence). Trimming pared 4 bases from V and 2 bases from J, leaving 11 bases between. CDR3 DNA: TGTGCCAGCAGCTCGGGACACAAAAACTATGGCTACACCTTC. It specifies CASSSGHKNYGYTF.

The chain recombines TRBV11-2 with TRBJ2-2; 7 bases match TRBD1. Trimming removed 4 bases from V and 1 base from J; junction bases left unmatched: 6. Germline CDR1 is SGHAT and CDR2 is FQNNGV. CDR3 length equals 16 residues. In DNA, the CDR3 is TGTGCCAGCAGCTACCGGGGACAGTTGAACACCGGGGAGCTGTTTTTT. Protein product: CASSYRGQLNTGELFF. Full variable domain (rest looked up from reference TRBV11-2 and TRBJ2-2): EAGVAQSPRYKIIEKRQSVAFWCNPISGHATLYWYQQILGQGPKLLIQFQNNGVVDDSQLPKDRFSAERLKGVDSTLKIQPAKLEDSAVYLCASSYRGQLNTGELFFGEGSRLTVL.

This chain connects TRBV4-3 to TRBJ2-5; tentative D call: TRBD2 (5 bases). The germline V gene encodes CDR1 LGHNA and CDR2 YSLEER. There are 16 residues in the CDR3. Trimming left V 1 base short and J 3 bases short, with 15 bases between. The CDR3 spells CASSQVVASGEETQYF. The CDR3 DNA reads TGCGCCAGCAGCCAAGTAGTAGCATCCGGGGAAGAGACCCAGTACTTC.

J is TRBJ1-2 and V is TRBV27; D remains unclear. The CDR3 is 16 residues long. The ends were cut back, 6 bases at V and 1 base at J, with 18 bases in the middle. The germline V gene encodes CDR1 MNHEY and CDR2 SMNVEV (reference sequence). In DNA form, the CDR3 reads TGTGCCAGCAGGCCAAGAATAAACCACTTTAACTATGGCTACACCTTC. Translating gives CASRPRINHFNYGYTF.

The gene calls are TRBV28 and TRBJ2-3; 9 nucleotides align to TRBD1. V was pared by 6 bases and J by 3 bases, with 10 bases of the junction left unmatched. The CDR3 loop spans 16 amino acids. Germline assignment: CDR1 MDHEN and CDR2 SYDVKM. In DNA form, the CDR3 reads TGTGCCAGCAGAAAGAACCGGGACAGGGCGACAGATACGCAGTATTTT. Amino acid sequence: CASRKNRDRATDTQYF.

V and J are TRBV4-1 and TRBJ1-5, with unresolved D. The germline V and J ends were trimmed by 6 bases and 2 bases, with 17 bases remaining between them. The CDR3 spans 16 residues. Germline CDR1 is MGHRA and CDR2 is YSYEKL. CDR3 sequence reads: CASSLSDRLGNQPQHF. Written as DNA, the CDR3 is TGCGCCAGCAGTCTGTCCGATCGTTTGGGCAATCAGCCCCAGCATTTT.

V usage is TRBV4-1 and J usage is TRBJ2-7; D uncertain. V dropped 3 bases and J dropped 3 bases, with 15 bases sitting between them. The germline V gene has CDR1 MGHRA and CDR2 YSYEKL. The CDR3 runs to 15 residues. This chain's CDR3 is CASSHQESTGYEQYF. Written as DNA, the CDR3 is TGCGCCAGCAGCCATCAGGAATCAACCGGCTACGAGCAGTACTTC.

The rearrangement uses TRBV27 and TRBJ2-7, with 11 positions matching TRBD2. V shed 2 bases and J 5 bases; nucleotides not matched to a gene: 11. The CDR3 runs 17 residues. Germline values: CDR1 MNHEY, CDR2 SMNVEV (reference sequence). CDR3 nucleotides: TGTGCCAGCAGTTTACCAACACTAGCGGGAGTTCCCGACGAGCAGTACTTC. It encodes CASSLPTLAGVPDEQYF.

The rearrangement links TRBV7-3 to TRBJ2-1, with D unclear. The germline CDR1 and CDR2 sequences are SGHTA and FQGTGA. V dropped 1 base and J dropped 0 bases, with 10 bases sitting between them. The CDR3 runs to 16 residues. CDR3 protein: CASSLNSESSYNEQFF. DNA for the CDR3: TGTGCCAGCAGCTTAAACTCGGAGAGCTCCTACAATGAGCAGTTCTTC.

This clone came up once. This chain connects TRBV4-1 to TRBJ2-7; D uncertain. The CDR3 has 15 amino acids. The germline V gene encodes CDR1 MGHRA and CDR2 YSYEKL. V shed 1 base and J shed 7 bases, with 17 bases lying between them. Here the CDR3 reads CASSQVWWDPREQYF. As DNA, the CDR3 is TGCGCCAGCAGCCAAGTCTGGTGGGATCCTCGGGAGCAGTACTTC.

The CDR3 DNA reads as TGTGCCAGCAGTTACTCGAGTTTAGCGGCCAACAATGAGCAGTTCTTC. Translated, it gives CASSYSSLAANNEQFF. The chain couples TRBV6-5 to TRBJ2-1, with D possibly matching TRBD2 (6 bases). The germline V gene encodes CDR1 MNHEY and CDR2 SVGAGI. V dropped 0 bases and J dropped 5 bases, with 14 bases sitting between them. The CDR3 runs to 16 residues.

The V call is TRBV7-9, the J call TRBJ2-2; the D is unclear. V shed 8 bases and J shed 0 bases, with 22 bases lying between them. CDR3 length: 18 amino acids. Germline V lookup: CDR1 SEHNR, CDR2 FQNEAQ (reference sequence). Here the CDR3 DNA reads TGTGCCAGCGTCAACGTTCCCGGCCTACGCGCGAACACCGGGGAGCTGTTTTTT. Its translation: CASVNVPGLRANTGELFF.

The chain carries TRBV7-8 and TRBJ1-1; the match to TRBD1 covers 9 bases. Germline lookup yields CDR1 SGHVS and CDR2 FQNEAQ. J gave up 0 bases and V 1 base, and 12 bases lay outside the gene matches. This CDR3 is built from 19 residues. The CDR3 is CASSLVVGTGNLMNTEAFF. The CDR3 DNA reads TGTGCCAGCAGCTTAGTTGTAGGGACAGGGAATCTTATGAACACTGAAGCTTTCTTT.

Comments on this clone: The same CDR3 also results from other DNA sequences found in this sample. The gene calls are TRBV28 and TRBJ2-7; tentative D call: TRBD2 (5 bases). V lost 5 bases to trimming and J lost 3 bases, with 8 bases between them. The germline V gene encodes CDR1 MDHEN and CDR2 SYDVKM. This CDR3 region has 12 residues. The CDR3 DNA reads as TGTGCCAGCAGTCTAACTAGCTACGAGCAGTACTTC. Translation: CASSLTSYEQYF.

This CDR3 reads CASSQLGTSGYEQYF. The CDR3 DNA follows: TGCGCCAGCAGCCAACTGGGGACTAGCGGCTACGAGCAGTACTTC. This rearrangement joins TRBV4-1 to TRBJ2-7; TRBD2 matches 11 bases. V dropped 2 bases and J dropped 3; count of bases not matched to a gene: 3. Germline CDR1 and CDR2: MGHRA and YSYEKL. The CDR3 spans 15 residues.